These T cell receptor beta chains were read from a single sample in a study of T-cell reconstitution after alpha-beta-depleted transplantation in children. Each CDR3 protein gets one entry after TCRdb re-called the PCR reads with MiXCR. The sample carries roughly 280,000 distinct CDR3 sequences, around 10% recorded once. The sequencing here drew on peripheral blood, taken 180 days after TCRalphabeta/CD19-depleted stem cell transplant. The receptors shown here come from a male patient between 2 and 15 years old who had a stem cell transplant for chronic granulomatous disease, so the T cells may come from the graft donor. The CDR3 runs from the conserved cysteine through the conserved F or W. The D gene is left open where the match is weak. For some rows the clone size is stated as once, few or many, or as a class when expanded; others skip it.

D: TRBD2
J: TRBJ2-3
size: many
V: TRBV12-3/TRBV12-4
CDR3: CASSLGTSGRTDTQYF
DNA: TGTGCCAGCAGCCTCGGGACTAGCGGTCGCACAGATACGCAGTATTTT

D: NA
J: TRBJ1-1
size: many
V: TRBV5-1
CDR3: CATREGLNTEAFF
DNA: TGCGCCACCCGAGAAGGGTTGAACACTGAAGCTTTCTTT

D: NA
J: TRBJ2-1
size: many
V: TRBV7-9
CDR3: CASKLAAVRNEQFF
DNA: TGTGCCAGCAAGTTGGCAGCCGTCAGGAATGAGCAGTTCTTC

D: TRBD2
J: TRBJ2-2
size: many
V: TRBV5-1
CDR3: CASSLLALATGELFF
DNA: TGCGCCAGCAGCTTGTTGGCACTAGCGACAGGGGAGCTGTTTTTT

D: TRBD2
J: TRBJ2-1
size: many
V: TRBV5-1
CDR3: CASRTYAGTSGIDEQFF
DNA: TGCGCCAGCAGAACCTACGCCGGGACTAGCGGGATCGATGAGCAGTTCTTC

D: NA
J: TRBJ2-3
size: NA
V: TRBV27
CDR3: CASSSAYLVDTQYF
DNA: TGTGCCAGCAGTTCGGCTTATCTAGTCGATACGCAGTATTTT

D: NA
J: TRBJ2-2
size: many
V: TRBV7-2
CDR3: CASTQMRFAGELFF
DNA: TGTGCCAGCACCCAAATGCGGTTTGCCGGGGAGCTGTTTTTT

D: NA
J: TRBJ2-3
size: many
V: TRBV29-1
CDR3: CSVVIPAPTDTQYF
DNA: TGCAGCGTTGTTATTCCAGCTCCCACAGATACGCAGTATTTT

D: NA
J: TRBJ2-5
size: many
V: TRBV10-3
CDR3: CAISLTTKETQYF
DNA: TGTGCCATCAGTCTAACGACCAAAGAGACCCAGTACTTC

D: NA
J: TRBJ2-5
size: many
V: TRBV6-2/TRBV6-3
CDR3: CASGPFLGPNGATQYF
DNA: TGTGCCAGCGGACCATTCCTAGGACCAAATGGCGCGACCCAGTACTTC

D: NA
J: TRBJ2-7
size: many
V: TRBV6-1
CDR3: CASSVDSITYEQYF
DNA: TGTGCCAGCAGTGTGGACAGTATCACCTACGAGCAGTACTTC

D: NA
J: TRBJ2-7
size: many
V: TRBV6-2/TRBV6-3
CDR3: CASSYSKTGGNYEQYF
DNA: TGTGCCAGCAGTTACTCAAAGACAGGCGGAAACTACGAGCAGTACTTC

D: TRBD1
J: TRBJ2-2
size: many
V: TRBV5-1
CDR3: CASSLKTGWNTGELFF
DNA: TGCGCCAGCAGCTTGAAGACAGGGTGGAACACCGGGGAGCTGTTTTTT

D: NA
J: TRBJ1-2
size: few
V: TRBV7-9
CDR3: CASSLDPGVGYTF
DNA: TGTGCCAGCAGCTTAGACCCGGGCGTCGGCTACACCTTC

D: NA
J: TRBJ2-1
size: few
V: TRBV11-3
CDR3: CASSLSSKLHNEQFF
DNA: TGTGCCAGCAGCTTATCGTCGAAACTCCACAATGAGCAGTTCTTC

D: TRBD2
J: TRBJ2-1
size: once
V: TRBV28
CDR3: CASSIRLAGDHEQFF
DNA: TGTGCCAGCAGTATCCGACTAGCGGGAGACCATGAGCAGTTCTTC

D: TRBD1
J: TRBJ1-1
size: many
V: TRBV5-4
CDR3: CASSRLATGARTEAFF
DNA: TGTGCCAGCAGCCGATTAGCGACAGGGGCTAGGACTGAAGCTTTCTTT

D: NA
J: TRBJ1-1
size: many
V: TRBV7-3
CDR3: CASSSPGQNTEAFF
DNA: TGTGCCAGCAGCTCCCCGGGACAGAACACTGAAGCTTTCTTT

D: NA
J: TRBJ2-1
size: many
V: TRBV10-3
CDR3: CAISESGSYNEQFF
DNA: TGTGCCATCAGTGAGTCTGGGTCCTACAATGAGCAGTTCTTC

D: NA
J: TRBJ2-7
size: many
V: TRBV29-1
CDR3: CSVGMADSVYYEQYF
DNA: TGCAGCGTTGGAATGGCGGACTCCGTTTACTACGAGCAGTACTTC

D: NA
J: TRBJ1-2
size: many
V: TRBV5-1
CDR3: CASSLGLQGVDYGYTF
DNA: TGCGCCAGCAGCTTGGGCTTACAAGGGGTTGACTATGGCTACACCTTC

D: NA
J: TRBJ1-5
size: many
V: TRBV14
CDR3: CASSQLMTGPQHF
DNA: TGTGCCAGCAGCCAACTCATGACAGGGCCCCAGCATTTT

D: NA
J: TRBJ1-1
size: many
V: TRBV9
CDR3: CASSSLGTLNTEAFF
DNA: TGTGCCAGCAGCTCTCTCGGGACATTGAACACTGAAGCTTTCTTT

D: NA
J: TRBJ2-1
size: NA
V: TRBV28
CDR3: CASSLFPKKNEQFF
DNA: TGTGCCAGCAGTTTATTCCCCAAGAAGAATGAGCAGTTCTTC

D: NA
J: TRBJ2-2
size: many
V: TRBV7-9
CDR3: CASGLSGLDTGELFF
DNA: TGTGCCAGTGGCTTAAGCGGGTTAGACACCGGGGAGCTGTTTTTT

D: NA
J: TRBJ1-4
size: many
V: TRBV4-2
CDR3: CASSQEVAEKLFF
DNA: TGTGCCAGCAGCCAAGAGGTAGCTGAAAAACTGTTTTTT

D: TRBD2
J: TRBJ2-1
size: many
V: TRBV5-1
CDR3: CASSLAGGPSYTNEQFF
DNA: TGCGCCAGCAGCTTAGCGGGGGGGCCTTCGTATACAAATGAGCAGTTCTTC

D: TRBD2
J: TRBJ2-1
size: many
V: TRBV11-1
CDR3: CASSLAATSGRTNEQFF
DNA: TGTGCCAGCAGCTTAGCGGCCACTAGCGGGAGGACTAATGAGCAGTTCTTC

D: NA
J: TRBJ2-1
size: NA
V: TRBV6-1
CDR3: CASRTGTGLMGTSDNEQFF
DNA: TGTGCCAGCAGAACCGGGACAGGGTTAATGGGGACTAGCGACAATGAGCAGTTCTTC

D: TRBD1
J: TRBJ2-7
size: NA
V: TRBV11-2
CDR3: CASSFRTGHEQSF
DNA: TGTGCCAGCAGCTTTAGGACAGGACACGAGCAGTCCTTC

D: TRBD2
J: TRBJ2-1
size: many
V: TRBV27
CDR3: CASSAGGQVEQFF
DNA: TGTGCCAGCTCGGCGGGAGGGCAGGTTGAGCAGTTCTTC

D: TRBD1
J: TRBJ2-7
size: many
V: TRBV5-4
CDR3: CASSLYGQGAHEQYF
DNA: TGTGCCAGCAGCTTGTACGGCCAGGGGGCGCACGAGCAGTACTTC

D: NA
J: TRBJ2-1
size: many
V: TRBV5-1
CDR3: CASSLAAGREQFF
DNA: TGCGCCAGCAGCTTGGCGGCAGGGCGGGAGCAGTTCTTC

D: TRBD1
J: TRBJ2-7
size: many
V: TRBV27
CDR3: CASSFGTGGPYEQYF
DNA: TGTGCCAGCAGTTTCGGGACAGGGGGCCCCTACGAGCAGTACTTC

D: TRBD2
J: TRBJ2-1
size: few
V: TRBV12-3/TRBV12-4
CDR3: CASLPGRTSGNLAYNEQFF
DNA: TGTGCCAGCTTACCCGGGAGGACTAGCGGGAATCTTGCCTACAATGAGCAGTTCTTC

D: NA
J: TRBJ1-5
size: many
V: TRBV15
CDR3: CATSRAVVTNQPQHF
DNA: TGTGCCACCAGCAGAGCGGTGGTGACGAATCAGCCCCAGCATTTT

D: TRBD2
J: TRBJ2-1
size: many
V: TRBV20-1
CDR3: CSAAAGGSYNEQFF
DNA: TGCAGTGCCGCAGCGGGGGGATCCTACAATGAGCAGTTCTTC

D: NA
J: TRBJ2-5
size: NA
V: TRBV20-1
CDR3: CSARDSGLQETQYF
DNA: TGCAGTGCTAGAGATTCGGGCTTACAAGAGACCCAGTACTTC

D: NA
J: TRBJ2-7
size: many
V: TRBV12-3/TRBV12-4
CDR3: CASSLDSGEQYF
DNA: TGTGCCAGCAGCCTGGACAGCGGCGAGCAGTACTTC

D: NA
J: TRBJ1-4
size: NA
V: TRBV21-1
CDR3: CASSKVGSRNEKLFF
DNA: TGTGCCAGCAGCAAAGTGGGGAGCCGTAATGAAAAACTGTTTTTT

D: TRBD2
J: TRBJ2-1
size: many
V: TRBV20-1
CDR3: CSARETTSGNEQFF
DNA: TGCAGTGCTAGAGAGACGACTAGCGGGAATGAGCAGTTCTTC

D: NA
J: TRBJ2-7
size: few
V: TRBV14
CDR3: CASSPQGRPEQYF
DNA: TGTGCCAGCAGCCCCCAGGGTCGTCCCGAGCAGTACTTC

D: TRBD2
J: TRBJ2-7
size: many
V: TRBV12-3/TRBV12-4
CDR3: CASSFGGKGMEQYF
DNA: TGTGCCAGCAGTTTCGGGGGGAAAGGTATGGAGCAGTACTTC

D: TRBD1
J: TRBJ2-5
size: many
V: TRBV5-1
CDR3: CASSLVQGAKETQYF
DNA: TGCGCCAGCAGCTTGGTGCAGGGGGCGAAGGAGACCCAGTACTTC

D: TRBD2
J: TRBJ2-7
size: many
V: TRBV10-3
CDR3: CAISDTSGSYEQYF
DNA: TGTGCCATCAGTGACACTAGCGGGAGTTACGAGCAGTACTTC

D: NA
J: TRBJ2-6
size: many
V: TRBV7-2
CDR3: CASSLGGGPGANVLTF
DNA: TGTGCCAGCAGCTTGGGTGGAGGTCCTGGGGCCAACGTCCTGACTTTC

D: TRBD2
J: TRBJ2-3
size: many
V: TRBV9
CDR3: CASSSRRGGTDTQYF
DNA: TGTGCCAGCAGCTCACGGCGGGGGGGCACAGATACGCAGTATTTT

D: NA
J: TRBJ2-7
size: many
V: TRBV6-5
CDR3: CASSYFGQTYEQYF
DNA: TGTGCCAGCAGTTACTTTGGACAGACCTACGAGCAGTACTTC

D: NA
J: TRBJ2-7
size: many
V: TRBV28
CDR3: CASSFRASSYEQYF
DNA: TGTGCCAGCAGTTTCAGGGCGAGCTCCTACGAGCAGTACTTC

D: NA
J: TRBJ2-3
size: many
V: TRBV5-1
CDR3: CASSLGGASPSTDTQYF
DNA: TGCGCCAGCAGCTTGGGTGGGGCCAGCCCTAGCACAGATACGCAGTATTTT

D: TRBD2
J: TRBJ2-1
size: many
V: TRBV7-2
CDR3: CASSPGLAGTLGQFF
DNA: TGTGCCAGCAGCCCAGGACTAGCGGGGACCCTCGGGCAGTTCTTC

D: NA
J: TRBJ1-1
size: many
V: TRBV12-3/TRBV12-4
CDR3: CASSFKENTEAFF
DNA: TGTGCCAGCAGTTTTAAGGAGAACACTGAAGCTTTCTTT

D: TRBD1
J: TRBJ2-7
size: many
V: TRBV27
CDR3: CASSPLSGTGGDEQYF
DNA: TGTGCCAGCAGTCCTTTATCGGGAACAGGGGGCGACGAGCAGTACTTC

D: TRBD2
J: TRBJ2-1
size: NA
V: TRBV29-1
CDR3: CSTTLGGYNEQFF
DNA: TGCAGCACAACCCTGGGGGGGTACAATGAGCAGTTCTTC

D: NA
J: TRBJ1-1
size: NA
V: TRBV12-3/TRBV12-4
CDR3: CASSYTVWTEAFF
DNA: TGTGCCAGCAGTTACACAGTGTGGACTGAAGCTTTCTTT

D: NA
J: TRBJ1-4
size: many
V: TRBV2
CDR3: CASSEEGKLFF
DNA: TGTGCCAGCAGTGAAGAGGGAAAACTGTTTTTT

D: TRBD2
J: TRBJ2-3
size: many
V: TRBV6-1
CDR3: CASSAGLVGADTQYF
DNA: TGTGCCAGCAGTGCTGGACTAGTCGGCGCAGATACGCAGTATTTT

D: NA
J: TRBJ2-7
size: many
V: TRBV5-1
CDR3: CASSLLSGAYEQYF
DNA: TGCGCCAGCAGCTTGCTCTCCGGGGCCTACGAGCAGTACTTC

D: NA
J: TRBJ2-1
size: many
V: TRBV7-2
CDR3: CASSGRQNSYNEQFF
DNA: TGTGCCAGCAGCGGACGACAGAACTCCTACAATGAGCAGTTCTTC